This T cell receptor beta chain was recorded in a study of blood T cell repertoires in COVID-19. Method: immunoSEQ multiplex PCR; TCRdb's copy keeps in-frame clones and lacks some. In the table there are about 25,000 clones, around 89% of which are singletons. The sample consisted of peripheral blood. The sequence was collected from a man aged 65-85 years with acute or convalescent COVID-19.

DNA of the CDR3: TGTGCCATGTCGCCGGCAGGGAACTATGGCTACACCTTC. Protein product: CAMSPAGNYGYTF. This sequence joins TRBV10-3 and TRBJ1-2, with D possibly being TRBD1 (5 bases). Germline assignment: CDR1 ENHRY and CDR2 SYGVKD. The CDR3 totals 13 residues. The V end was cut by 9 bases, the J end by 2 bases, with 13 bases between.